This passage covers 9 T cell receptor beta chains from one sample sequenced in a study of neurological immune-mediated disorders. Using its own MiXCR run on the 5' RACE reads, TCRdb lists one record per CDR3 protein. The repertoire consists of some 57,000 distinct CDR3 sequences, with about 3.4% occurring once and the leading ten covering roughly 6.6%. Sequencing used PBMCs. These receptors were taken from an older woman with multiple sclerosis.

To note about this clonotype: One end of the junction varies from germline; a read error may be responsible. The CDR3 reads CVSRGGTGEDNEQFF. Written as DNA, the CDR3 is TGTGTCAGCAGGGGGGGGACAGGGGAAGACAATGAGCAGTTCTTC. The chain couples TRBV2 to TRBJ2-1, with TRBD1 identical over 10 bases. The CDR3 is made up of 15 amino acids. CDR1 SNHLY and CDR2 FYNNEI come from the germline V gene.

This clonotype has at least ten counts. This rearrangement joins TRBV10-3 to TRBJ2-5; D could derive from TRBD1 or TRBD2 (5 bases each). V lost 8 bases and J 5 bases, leaving 15 bases between the germline ends. This CDR3 is built from 13 residues. Germline CDR1 ENHRY, CDR2 SYGVKD. Here the CDR3 reads CAIGAAVLETQYF. In DNA form, the CDR3 reads TGTGCCATCGGGGCAGCGGTGTTGGAGACCCAGTACTTC.

This clonotype was counted at least ten times. The V gene is TRBV5-1, the J gene TRBJ2-3; D call uncertain. In germline, CDR1 is SGHRS, CDR2 YFSETQ. The CDR3 contains 14 residues. The ends were cut back, 0 bases at V and 0 bases at J, with 5 bases in the middle. The CDR3 coding sequence is TGCGCCAGCAGCTTGGACACCAGCACAGATACGCAGTATTTT. Protein: CASSLDTSTDTQYF.

The sample holds many counts of this clonotype. The rearrangement joins TRBV6-5 to TRBJ1-4; TRBD1 aligns across 9 bases. Trimming at V came to 2 bases and at J to 8 bases, leaving 3 bases not matched to a gene. Germline V gives CDR1 MNHEY, CDR2 SVGAGI. This CDR3 comprises 14 residues. The CDR3 region is CASSYGTGREKLFF. In DNA, the CDR3 is TGTGCCAGCAGTTACGGGACAGGGCGAGAAAAACTGTTTTTT.

This clonotype was found many times. The V and J genes are TRBV5-1 and TRBJ1-1; D gene unclear. V lost 3 bases and J 0 bases, leaving 12 bases between the germline ends. Per the germline V gene, CDR1 is SGHRS and CDR2 is YFSETQ. This CDR3 comprises 15 residues. CDR3 nucleotide sequence: TGCGCCAGCAGCTCCAACACCCGGGTGAACACTGAAGCTTTCTTT. It yields the protein CASSSNTRVNTEAFF.

Ten or more counts support this clonotype. This chain uses TRBV5-1 with TRBJ2-7; TRBD2 matches at 9 bases. Per the germline V gene, CDR1 is SGHRS and CDR2 is YFSETQ. Trimming cost V 4 bases and J 3 bases; bases outside gene matches: 8. This CDR3 comprises 15 residues. For the CDR3, the DNA is TGCGCCAGCAGCGGTAGCGGGGGATCTAGCTACGAGCAGTACTTC. It encodes CASSGSGGSSYEQYF.

This clonotype came up many times. This chain links TRBV20-1 with TRBJ1-1; D not resolved. V dropped 5 bases and J dropped 10 bases, with 20 bases sitting between them. The CDR3 runs 13 residues. Germline V gives CDR1 DFQATT, CDR2 SNEGSKA (reference sequence). The chain's CDR3 is CSAAQPSVTLAFF. Written as DNA, the CDR3 is TGCAGTGCTGCGCAACCGTCGGTGACTTTAGCTTTCTTT.

This clonotype was recorded many times. This rearrangement joins TRBV29-1 to TRBJ2-7; a possible D gene is TRBD1 (5 bases). CDR1 and CDR2 from the germline V gene are SQVTM and ANQGSEA. The CDR3 sequence is 13 residues long. V lost 7 bases to trimming and J lost 4 bases, with 17 bases between them. The CDR3 region has the DNA TGCAGCGCTGCTGGACAATATACATACGAGCAGTACTTC. It yields the protein CSAAGQYTYEQYF.

This clonotype was counted ten times or more. In this CDR3 the conserved last residue, phenylalanine or tryptophan, is missing, so a read error is likely. It is unclear where the CDR3 begins or ends on the DNA, so no DNA is shown, and the CDR3 is as TCRdb lists it. The V gene is TRBV5-1, the J gene TRBJ2-1; TRBD2 is the table's D call and was not checked against the DNA. Germline V lookup: CDR1 SGHRS, CDR2 YFSETQ. The CDR3 is made up of 14 amino acids, end residues included. This CDR3 reads CASSSRGGESARAL.